This TCR beta chain was observed in a study of shared clonotypes between healthy human individuals. Here immunoSEQ multiplex PCR was the method, and the copy in TCRdb shows in-frame clones only, minus some. The table records 1.6 million or so clones, approximately 96% of them present only once. Study outcomes and limitations: Larger estimated richness was generally seen in naive subsets than in memory subsets. Unshared clonotypes carried lower generation probabilities than those common to all four donors. The sharing of 4.5% to 5.5% of naive CD4 clonotypes was seen across a handful of donors.

Points on this clone: Its antigen is not identified.

It was into CD45RA+ naive and CD45RA-negative memory subsets that the CD4+ cells were split. This CDR3 comprises 16 residues. Trimming cost V 4 bases and J 0 bases, with 11 bases left between them. Germline V gives CDR1 SGDLS, CDR2 YYNGEE. The sequence derives from a man aged 30 to 45 in good health. The source material was naive CD4+ T cells sorted from blood. Subset here: CD45RA+ positively selected. V and J are TRBV9 and TRBJ2-6; no firm D call. CDR3 nucleotides: TGTGCCAGCAGCCCGCTCCCAGACTCTGGGGCCAACGTCCTGACTTTC. Translating it yields CASSPLPDSGANVLTF.